A selection of T cell receptor beta chains follows, all from one sample in a study of blood T cell repertoires in COVID-19. Assay: immunoSEQ multiplex PCR; the TCRdb copy retains only in-frame clones and omits some. The data hold about 88,000 clones, with 70% to 90% observed a single time. Sequencing used peripheral blood. These receptors all stem from a woman of 80 years or more with acute or convalescent COVID-19. Both conserved end residues are part of each CDR3. The order of the fields is V gene, clone size, D gene, J gene, CDR3 DNA, CDR3 protein. D genes are given only for firm matches. Not all rows give a size; the values are once, few, many and, for expanded clones, a class.

TRBV5-1	NA	NA	TRBJ2-3	TGCGCCAGCAGCTCTGCAGATACGCAGTATTTT	CASSSADTQYF
TRBV19	NA	NA	TRBJ2-3	TGTGCCAGTAGTACGGGACTTTTAGTCACAGATACGCAGTATTTT	CASSTGLLVTDTQYF
TRBV7-3	once	NA	TRBJ1-3	TGTGCCAGCAGCCAACAGGGCTCTGGAAACACCATATATTTT	CASSQQGSGNTIYF
TRBV4-3	NA	TRBD2	TRBJ2-7	TGCGCCAGCAGCCAACAGAGGACTAGCGGGAGTATCAACTTC	CASSQQRTSGSINF
TRBV27	NA	NA	TRBJ1-2	TGTGCCAGCAGCGTGGGGCTTAACTATGGCTACACCTTC	CASSVGLNYGYTF
TRBV3-1/TRBV3-2	NA	TRBD2	TRBJ2-7	TGTGCCAGCAGCCAAGATACTACTAGCGGGAGGGCCTCGGGCTACGAGCAGTACTTC	CASSQDTTSGRASGYEQYF
TRBV4-1	few	TRBD2	TRBJ2-1	TGCGCCAGCAGCCTAGAACTAGCGGGGTCCTACAATGAGCAGTTCTTC	CASSLELAGSYNEQFF
TRBV11-1	NA	TRBD1	TRBJ1-6	TGTGCCAGCAGCGTGGACAGGGGAATTTCACCCCTCCACTTT	CASSVDRGISPLHF
TRBV5-4	NA	NA	TRBJ1-1	TGTGCCAGCAGCTTGGAGAACAGGCTGAACACTGAAGCTTTCTTT	CASSLENRLNTEAFF
TRBV27	NA	TRBD2	TRBJ2-1	TGTGCCAGCAGTTTATTTTCTAGCGGGAGTTACTACGAGCAGTTCTTC	CASSLFSSGSYYEQFF
TRBV5-4	NA	TRBD2	TRBJ2-7	TGTGCCAGCAACCTGGGTCCTAGCGGGAGCAGATACGAGCAGTACTTC	CASNLGPSGSRYEQYF
TRBV7-2	NA	NA	TRBJ2-7	TGTGCCAGCAGTCTGGAGGTAGACTACGAGCAGTACTTC	CASSLEVDYEQYF
TRBV18	NA	TRBD1	TRBJ1-5	TGTGCCAGCTCACCCTGGACAGGGGCTGATCAGCCCCAGCATTTT	CASSPWTGADQPQHF
TRBV7-2	NA	NA	TRBJ2-5	TGTGCCAGCAGCTTAGTTGTGGGGGGCCAAGAGACCCAGTACTTC	CASSLVVGGQETQYF